The 15 T cell receptor delta chains presented below share a single source sample, sequenced in a study of γδ T cells in repeated Plasmodium falciparum infection. Flow sorting of PBMC yielded separate Vgamma9/Vdelta2+ and Vdelta2-negative gammadelta T cell populations for bulk repertoire analysis. TCRdb reanalyzed the multiplex PCR reads using CATT. The sample has 50,000 to 65,000 delta-chain clones, 1.7% seen once. Sequencing was performed on gamma-delta T cells from blood. Receptor source: a pool of human donors (malaria-infected and uninfected, not separated).

Concerning this clone: A far larger clone differs by one base, so this is likely a read error. Other nucleotide sequences from this sample produce the same CDR3. This sequence joins TRDV3 and TRDJ1, with 10 bases matching TRDD3. Germline V lookup: CDR1 TVYSNPD, CDR2 GDNSRS (reference sequence). The CDR3 runs to 17 residues. The ends lost 3 bases at V and 0 bases at J; junction bases unmatched: 13. CDR3 residues: CALRRPGGYPYTDKLIF. DNA of the CDR3: TGTGCCTTGCGTCGGCCTGGGGGATATCCGTACACCGATAAACTCATCTTT. Full variable domain (remainder filled in from reference TRDV3 and TRDJ1): CDKVTQSSPDQTVASGSEVVLLCTYDTVYSNPDLFWYRIRPDYSFQFVFYGDNSRSEGADFTQGRFSVKHILTQKAFHLVISPVRTEDSATYYCALRRPGGYPYTDKLIFGKGTRVTVEP.

This clone was observed a few times. The protein given by TCRdb reflects a much larger clone and differs at residue 6 from this DNA's translation, likely from a read error; the protein shown is the DNA's translation. V is TRDV1 and J is TRDJ1, with 8 bases identical to TRDD3. TCRdb lists no J gene, so it was determined here by aligning the DNA to germline. CDR3 length: 19 residues. Germline lookup yields CDR1 TSWWSYY and CDR2 QGS. J was trimmed by 1 base and V by 3 bases; bases with no gene match: 16. In nucleotides, the CDR3 is TGTGCTCTTGGGGACACCTACGAATACTGGGGGCCGCTCACCGATAAACTCATCTTT. Translating gives CALGDTYEYWGPLTDKLIF.

A note on this clone: A far bigger clonotype differs at one base, so this is likely a read error. The same CDR3 is also encoded by other DNA sequences in this sample. J is TRDJ1 and V is TRDV1; D perhaps matches TRDD3 (6 bases). The CDR3 consists of 26 residues. The germline CDR1 and CDR2 sequences are TSWWSYY and QGS. The CDR3 DNA reads TGTGCTCTTGAGAAACTACGGACGTGGAGAGGGCAACAATTACTGGGTGATACCTTAGGCACCGATAAGCTCATCTTT. Protein product: CALEKLRTWRGQQLLGDTLGTDKLIF.

This clone was detected a few times. It is likely a read error: a sequence one base away is far more abundant. The sample contains more than one DNA sequence encoding this CDR3. This chain links TRDV1 with TRDJ2; D may match TRDD2 or TRDD3 (6 bases each). The J gene is not listed in TCRdb, so it was assigned here from a DNA match to germline. Germline V gives CDR1 TSWWSYY, CDR2 QGS. The CDR3 runs to 20 residues. V lost 2 bases and J lost 9, with 31 bases in between. CDR3 sequence: CALGEAGSVFRLPGITQLFF. Here the CDR3 DNA reads TGTGCTCTTGGGGAAGCCGGTTCGGTTTTTCGACTTCCTGGGATAACACAACTCTTCTTT.

The sample holds many counts of this clone. This could be a read error, since a much larger clone is one nucleotide away. The chain carries TRDV1 and TRDJ1; D is unresolved. The V and J ends lost 2 bases and 0 bases respectively, with 22 bases between them. The CDR3 runs 19 residues. CDR1 is TSWWSYY, CDR2 QGS, per germline. CDR3 in amino acids: CALGESPPLRSPYTDKLIF. The CDR3 DNA reads as TGTGCTCTTGGGGAAAGCCCCCCACTCCGTTCACCGTACACCGATAAACTCATCTTT.

For this clone: A read error is the likely source, as a far larger clone sits one nucleotide away. Different DNA sequences within this sample yield the same CDR3. The rearrangement joins TRDV2 to TRDJ1, with TRDD3 matching 13 bases. CDR3 size: 19 residues. V was pared by 1 base and J by 0 bases, with 10 bases of the junction left unmatched. Germline-derived CDR1 and CDR2 are GEAIGNYY and EKD. In DNA form, the CDR3 reads TGTGCCTGTGACACTTTACTGGGGGATACGCCCCGATACACCGATAAACTCATCTTT. Translating gives CACDTLLGDTPRYTDKLIF.

On this clone: TCRdb's listed protein matches a much larger clone and diverges from this DNA's translation at residue 6, likely through a read error; the protein shown comes from the DNA. The chain has TRDV1 and TRDJ1; 11 nucleotides match TRDD3. No J gene was available from TCRdb, and it was assigned here by a germline match of the DNA. This CDR3 has 21 amino acids. The junction had 19 bases not matched to a gene; V was cut back by 2 bases and J by 2 bases. Per the germline V gene, CDR1 is TSWWSYY and CDR2 is QGS. DNA of the CDR3: TGTGCTCTTGGGGAATGGACCATCGATGGGGGATACGGTTCTTATACCGATAAACTCATCTTT. This sequence encodes CALGEWTIDGGYGSYTDKLIF.

This clone was seen many times. Translating this DNA gives a protein that differs at residue 20 from the TCRdb one, which belongs to a much larger clone; a read error is likely, and the protein shown is this translation. The V gene call reads TRDV2; no J gene was called; the DNA was not used to check the table's D call, TRDD3. Germline V gene sequence: CDR1 GEAIGNYY, CDR2 EKD. The CDR3 is 22 amino acids. CDR3 coding DNA: TGTGCCTGTGACTCCGGCGCGTTTACTGGGGGCCCGAGCTCCTGGGACACCCGACAGGTGTTTTTC. It yields the protein CACDSGAFTGGPSSWDTRQVFF.

This clone was seen repeatedly, ten times or more. Just one base apart from a much larger clone, this may be a read error. Different DNA sequences within this sample yield the same CDR3. The CDR3 DNA reads TGTGCTCTTGGGGAACAACCAGAATCTCAAACGAGCACCGATAAACTCATCTTC. It encodes CALGEQPESQTSTDKLIF. The V gene is TRDV1, the J gene TRDJ1; D not resolved. The CDR3 extends over 18 amino acids. The germline V gene encodes CDR1 TSWWSYY and CDR2 QGS.

Regarding this clone: Translating this DNA gives a protein that differs at residue 3 from the TCRdb one, which belongs to a much larger clone; a read error is likely, and the protein shown is this translation. The chain has TRDV1 and TRDJ1, with 9 bases aligning to TRDD3. CDR1 and CDR2 from the germline V gene are TSWWSYY and QGS. The CDR3 extends over 30 amino acids. The CDR3 DNA follows: TGTGCTCCTGGGGAGATTGGCCGTCAAGATACCTTTCATTTCCTGTACCGGAGGATTTGGGGGATAACGTTACTCGATAAACTCATCTTT. It yields the protein CAPGEIGRQDTFHFLYRRIWGITLLDKLIF.

On this clone itself: The mismatch at residue 15 between this DNA's translation and the TCRdb protein of a much larger clone likely reflects a read error; the protein shown is translated from the DNA. V is TRDV1 and J is TRDJ1, with 9 bases aligning to TRDD3. CDR1 is TSWWSYY and CDR2 is QGS in the germline V gene. This CDR3 is 19 amino acids long. Here the CDR3 reads CALGERITRGIPPTGKLIF. The CDR3 coding sequence is TGTGCTCTTGGGGAAAGGATCACTAGGGGGATACCGCCCACCGGTAAACTCATCTTT.

To note about this clone: Given a far larger clone just one base away, this is likely a sequencing read error. Other nucleotide sequences from this sample produce the same CDR3. This sequence joins TRDV1 and TRDJ1; D not certain. The J gene, left out of TCRdb, was set here by checking the DNA against germline. CDR3 length: 19 amino acids. Germline loops: CDR1 TSWWSYY, CDR2 QGS. In nucleotides, the CDR3 is TGTGCTCTTGGGGAACTAGTTGGTATTGGGCGGAAACAAGCCGACAAACTCATCTTT. This encodes CALGELVGIGRKQADKLIF.

Remarks on this clone: A read error likely explains why the TCRdb protein, taken from a much larger clone, differs from this DNA's translation at residue 12; the protein shown is translated from the DNA. The CDR3 region is CALGFSYLQDLEDTRAAQLFF. CDR3 coding DNA: TGTGCTCTTGGGTTTTCCTACCTGCAAGACCTGGAGGATACTCGGGCAGCACAACTCTTCTTT. This chain joins TRDV1 and TRDJ2, with D perhaps matching TRDD2 (7 bases). Here the J gene was assigned by germline matching of the DNA, as TCRdb has none. CDR3 length equals 21 residues. The germline V gene encodes CDR1 TSWWSYY and CDR2 QGS. V dropped 5 bases and J dropped 6 bases, with 34 bases sitting between them.

A word on this clone: It differs at one base from a far larger clone, so likely a read error. Other nucleotide sequences in the sample specify the same CDR3. The chain is built from TRDV2 and TRDJ1; 8 nucleotides match TRDD3. The J gene comes from matching the DNA to germline here; TCRdb lacks it. Unmatched junction bases numbered 47, after V lost 3 bases and J lost 0 bases. Looked up from germline, CDR1 is GEAIGNYY and CDR2 is EKD. CDR3 size: 29 residues. CDR3 nucleotides: TGTGCCTGTGACCCTGCCTTCCGGCCCAATGGAGTAGAGCCTTTACTGGGGGCCGACGCTGACCTATACACCGATAAACTCATCTTT. This gives the protein CACDPAFRPNGVEPLLGADADLYTDKLIF.

A note on this clone: With a far larger clone one base away, a read error is the likely cause. Other DNA sequences within the sample encode an identical CDR3. The chain carries TRDV1 and TRDJ1, with 9 bases identical to TRDD3. Germline CDR1 is TSWWSYY and CDR2 is QGS. Trimming took 0 bases from V and 5 from J; bases not matched to a gene: 22. CDR3 length equals 21 residues. In nucleotides, the CDR3 is TGTGCTCTTGGGGAACTCATTCCTTTGGGACGCTGTACTGGGGGACCAGATAAACTCATCTTT. Translation gives CALGELIPLGRCTGGPDKLIF.